This T cell receptor (beta chain) derives from a study of shared T cell receptors in the human thymus. V was pared by 5 bases and J by 6 bases, with 16 bases between. This CDR3 region has 14 residues. Germline V lookup: CDR1 SGHDN, CDR2 FVKESK. Libraries were prepared by immunoSEQ multiplex PCR; TCRdb keeps only in-frame clonotypes and omits some of them. The sample has some 660,000 clones; approximately 87% are singletons. These data also featured in a second study, about human thymus T cells. Turning to that study: Healthy Finnish infants undergoing corrective surgery for congenital heart defects provided the donor material. Thymic material originated from resections removed in the course of corrective heart surgery. Thymic as well as blood repertoires seemed to favor certain V and J genes unevenly. Thymic repertoires overlap heavily among unrelated individuals, related research has reported.

The chain joins TRBV14 to TRBJ1-1; weak D call: TRBD1 (5 bases). The clonotype comes from a boy less than two years old with a congenital heart defect. Source material: thymocytes. The CDR3 nucleotides read TGTGCCAGCAGCAAGAGGAATACGGGGGCTGAAGCTTTCTTT. Its protein product is CASSKRNTGAEAFF.